The T cell receptor (beta chain) under discussion was sequenced for a study of T cell repertoires in cytomegalovirus infection. Study summary: Through public TCR beta signatures, both CMV infection and matching HLA type were indicated. Regarding the study as a whole: Public TCR beta family frequency separated CMV-and-HLA carriers, including in an independent cohort. It was HLA-C-restricted CMV-specific TCR beta clonotypes that dominated the response ex vivo.

J was trimmed by 3 bases and V by 6 bases; bases with no gene match: 4. Germline V lookup: CDR1 SGHTA, CDR2 FQGNSA. The CDR3 consists of 13 residues. Using its own MiXCR run on the reads, TCRdb lists one record per CDR3 protein. The sample gives approximately 240,000 distinct CDR3 sequences, 9% to 15% of which show up once; under 2% is in the top ten. This clonotype was counted at least ten times. The antigen remains undetermined. The chain couples TRBV7-2 to TRBJ1-2; the match to TRBD1 covers 7 bases. Sequenced: PBMCs. The TCR was taken from a human donor in good health (CMV status not recorded). Some clones in this sample may be carry-over from other donors' samples. In nucleotides, the CDR3 is TGTGCCAGCAGGGGGGGACAGTACTATGGCTACACCTTC. Its translation is CASRGGQYYGYTF.